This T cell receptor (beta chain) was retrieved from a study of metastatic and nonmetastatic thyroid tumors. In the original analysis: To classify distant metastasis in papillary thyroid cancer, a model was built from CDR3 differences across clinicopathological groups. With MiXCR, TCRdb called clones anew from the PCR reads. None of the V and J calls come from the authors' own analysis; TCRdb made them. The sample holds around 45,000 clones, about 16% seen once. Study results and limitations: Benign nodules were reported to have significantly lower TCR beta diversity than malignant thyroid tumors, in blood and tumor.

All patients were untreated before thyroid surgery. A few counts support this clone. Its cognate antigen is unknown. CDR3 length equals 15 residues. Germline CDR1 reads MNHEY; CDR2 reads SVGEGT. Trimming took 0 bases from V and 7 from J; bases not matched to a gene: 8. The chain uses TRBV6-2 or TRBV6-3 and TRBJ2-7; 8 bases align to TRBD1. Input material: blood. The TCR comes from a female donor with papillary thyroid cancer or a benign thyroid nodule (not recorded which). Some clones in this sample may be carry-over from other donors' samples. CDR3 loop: CASSYSRQGAREQYF. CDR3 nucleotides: TGTGCCAGCAGTTACTCGAGGCAGGGGGCGCGGGAGCAGTACTTC.